These T cell receptor beta chains were read from a single sample in a study of human T cells and chemical hapten exposure. In TCRdb, the RACE reads were re-called with MiXCR into one record per CDR3 protein. The sample has approximately 73,000 distinct CDR3 sequences, about 9.3% seen once. The specimen comprised whole blood, sampled in connection with sensitization to the hapten diphenylcyclopropenone (DPC). Receptors were obtained from a woman aged 45-65 years with alopecia areata. Some clones in this sample may be carry-over from other donors' samples. Both conserved end residues are part of each CDR3. A D gene is named only where the DNA matches it firmly. Expanded clones are given a class, and other clones once, few, many or no size at all.

v_call: TRBV11-2; d_call: NA; clone_size: many; j_call: TRBJ1-1; cdr3_nt: TGTGCCAGCAGCTCCCGTTCAGGGGTGAACACTGAAGCTTTCTTT; cdr3_aa: CASSSRSGVNTEAFF
v_call: TRBV12-3/TRBV12-4; d_call: TRBD1; clone_size: many; j_call: TRBJ1-3; cdr3_nt: TGTGCCAGCAGCAGTGACAGGGAAGGAACTGGAAACACCATATATTTT; cdr3_aa: CASSSDREGTGNTIYF
v_call: TRBV5-1; d_call: NA; clone_size: many; j_call: TRBJ2-1; cdr3_nt: TGCGCCAGCAGCTTGGTTGTCGGAAGGGGGTCCTACAATGAGCAGTTCTTC; cdr3_aa: CASSLVVGRGSYNEQFF
v_call: TRBV7-2; d_call: NA; clone_size: few; j_call: TRBJ2-7; cdr3_nt: TGTGCCAGCAGCTTAATGGGCACCAACTCCTACGAGCAGTACTTC; cdr3_aa: CASSLMGTNSYEQYF
v_call: TRBV9; d_call: TRBD2; clone_size: NA; j_call: TRBJ2-3; cdr3_nt: TGTGCCAGCAGCAACGCTCTAGCGGGCGCCGTGGATACGCAGTATTTT; cdr3_aa: CASSNALAGAVDTQYF
v_call: TRBV4-1; d_call: NA; clone_size: NA; j_call: TRBJ2-5; cdr3_nt: TGCGCCAGCAGCCCCGCCGAGGTCCCCCAAGAGACCCAGTACTTC; cdr3_aa: CASSPAEVPQETQYF
v_call: TRBV18; d_call: TRBD1; clone_size: few; j_call: TRBJ2-4; cdr3_nt: TGTGCCAGCTCACTAACAGAGACAGGGAAAAACATTCAGTACTTC; cdr3_aa: CASSLTETGKNIQYF
v_call: TRBV11-2; d_call: NA; clone_size: many; j_call: TRBJ2-3; cdr3_nt: TGTGCCAGCAGCTTAGAGTCTCCTTTTGGAGATACGCAGTATTTT; cdr3_aa: CASSLESPFGDTQYF
v_call: TRBV10-3; d_call: NA; clone_size: NA; j_call: TRBJ2-1; cdr3_nt: TGTGCCATCAGTGAGTCGGCTAGCGCCTACAATGAGCAGTTCTTC; cdr3_aa: CAISESASAYNEQFF
v_call: TRBV9; d_call: TRBD2; clone_size: NA; j_call: TRBJ2-4; cdr3_nt: TGTGCCAGCAGCGTAGAACCGGGACTAGCGGCCCAACTAGCCAAAAACATTCAGTACTTC; cdr3_aa: CASSVEPGLAAQLAKNIQYF
v_call: TRBV4-2; d_call: NA; clone_size: few; j_call: TRBJ1-1; cdr3_nt: TGTGCCAGCAGCCAAGATGTAGCGGGGCTGGGCCCTGAAGCTTTCTTT; cdr3_aa: CASSQDVAGLGPEAFF
v_call: TRBV5-1; d_call: NA; clone_size: NA; j_call: TRBJ1-2; cdr3_nt: TGCGCCAGCAGCCGGGCCGGGGGCGCGGGCTATGGCTACACCTTC; cdr3_aa: CASSRAGGAGYGYTF
v_call: TRBV12-3/TRBV12-4; d_call: NA; clone_size: many; j_call: TRBJ2-4; cdr3_nt: TGTGCCAGCAGTCCCCCGGCCAAAAACATTCAGTACTTC; cdr3_aa: CASSPPAKNIQYF
v_call: TRBV5-4; d_call: NA; clone_size: NA; j_call: TRBJ2-3; cdr3_nt: TGTGCCAGCAGCTTGGCCGGGACATTGACAGATACGCAGTATTTT; cdr3_aa: CASSLAGTLTDTQYF
v_call: TRBV19; d_call: TRBD1; clone_size: NA; j_call: TRBJ2-7; cdr3_nt: TGTGCCAGTAGTGCCGGACAGGGTGGCAACGAGCAGTACTTC; cdr3_aa: CASSAGQGGNEQYF
v_call: TRBV29-1; d_call: TRBD1; clone_size: many; j_call: TRBJ2-2; cdr3_nt: TGCAGCGTTCCCGGGACAGGGTTCACCGGGGAGCTGTTTTTT; cdr3_aa: CSVPGTGFTGELFF
v_call: TRBV6-5; d_call: NA; clone_size: NA; j_call: TRBJ2-7; cdr3_nt: TGTGCCAGCAGTTACTCAGGGTCTCCCTACGAGCAGTACTTC; cdr3_aa: CASSYSGSPYEQYF
v_call: TRBV20-1; d_call: TRBD1; clone_size: few; j_call: TRBJ2-7; cdr3_nt: TGCAGTGCTAGAGCACCCCGGGACAGGGGATACTACGAGCAGTACTTC; cdr3_aa: CSARAPRDRGYYEQYF
v_call: TRBV29-1; d_call: TRBD1; clone_size: NA; j_call: TRBJ1-1; cdr3_nt: TGCAGCGTACCAGGGGGTAGGGCTGAAGCTTTCTTT; cdr3_aa: CSVPGGRAEAFF
v_call: TRBV11-1; d_call: TRBD2; clone_size: many; j_call: TRBJ2-1; cdr3_nt: TGTGCCAGCAGCTTAGGACTAGCGGACAATGAGCAGTTCTTC; cdr3_aa: CASSLGLADNEQFF
v_call: TRBV6-5; d_call: TRBD1; clone_size: NA; j_call: TRBJ1-1; cdr3_nt: TGTGCCAGCAGTTTAACAGGGGTAGCTGAAGCTTTCTTT; cdr3_aa: CASSLTGVAEAFF
v_call: TRBV6-2/TRBV6-3; d_call: TRBD2; clone_size: few; j_call: TRBJ2-3; cdr3_nt: TGTGCCAGCAGTTACGGGACTAGCGGGACAGATACGCAGTATTTT; cdr3_aa: CASSYGTSGTDTQYF
v_call: TRBV20-1; d_call: TRBD2; clone_size: few; j_call: TRBJ2-5; cdr3_nt: TGCAGTGCCCAGCGGGAGGTCCTGGGAGAGACCCAGTACTTC; cdr3_aa: CSAQREVLGETQYF
v_call: TRBV7-8; d_call: NA; clone_size: many; j_call: TRBJ1-5; cdr3_nt: TGTGCCAGCAGCTTATTTACATTTGGAGGACAACCCAATCAGCCCCAGCATTTT; cdr3_aa: CASSLFTFGGQPNQPQHF
v_call: TRBV7-2; d_call: TRBD1; clone_size: NA; j_call: TRBJ1-6; cdr3_nt: TGTGTCAGCAGACCGGACAGGAGAGTTAATTCACCCCTCCACTTT; cdr3_aa: CVSRPDRRVNSPLHF
v_call: TRBV5-1; d_call: NA; clone_size: NA; j_call: TRBJ2-1; cdr3_nt: TGCGCCAGCAGCCCAGCTGCATACGGTGAGCAGTTCTTC; cdr3_aa: CASSPAAYGEQFF
v_call: TRBV10-3; d_call: TRBD2; clone_size: few; j_call: TRBJ2-7; cdr3_nt: TGTGCCACCCACCCAGAGGGACTAGCGGTCTACGAGCAGTACTTC; cdr3_aa: CATHPEGLAVYEQYF
v_call: TRBV12-3/TRBV12-4; d_call: NA; clone_size: NA; j_call: TRBJ1-5; cdr3_nt: TGTGCCAGCAGTTTCGGGGGTCGGGGCAATCAGCCCCAGCATTTT; cdr3_aa: CASSFGGRGNQPQHF
v_call: TRBV6-5; d_call: NA; clone_size: many; j_call: TRBJ2-7; cdr3_nt: TGTGCCAGCAGGCCTATCGGGACGGCCCTACAAAAGTACTTC; cdr3_aa: CASRPIGTALQKYF
v_call: TRBV7-6; d_call: TRBD2; clone_size: NA; j_call: TRBJ2-5; cdr3_nt: TGTGCCAGCAGCCGGCCCGGGACTAGCGGAACCCAAGAGACCCAGTACTTC; cdr3_aa: CASSRPGTSGTQETQYF
v_call: TRBV25-1; d_call: TRBD2; clone_size: NA; j_call: TRBJ2-7; cdr3_nt: TGTGCCAGCTCTACCCCGACTAGCGGGGCCTACGAGCAGTACTTC; cdr3_aa: CASSTPTSGAYEQYF
v_call: TRBV20-1; d_call: NA; clone_size: few; j_call: TRBJ1-3; cdr3_nt: TGCAGTGCTAGGAGCCAGCTCTCTGGAAACACCATATATTTT; cdr3_aa: CSARSQLSGNTIYF
v_call: TRBV7-2; d_call: NA; clone_size: few; j_call: TRBJ2-1; cdr3_nt: TGTGCCAGCAGCCGCGAGGGACTCGGGTACAATGAGCAGTTCTTC; cdr3_aa: CASSREGLGYNEQFF
v_call: TRBV5-1; d_call: NA; clone_size: NA; j_call: TRBJ1-1; cdr3_nt: TGCGCCAGCAGCTTCACTTCGTTAGGGACGTCTGAAGCTTTCTTT; cdr3_aa: CASSFTSLGTSEAFF
v_call: TRBV20-1; d_call: NA; clone_size: NA; j_call: TRBJ2-5; cdr3_nt: TGCAGTGCCACCCGGACCTGGGAAAAGACCCAGTACTTC; cdr3_aa: CSATRTWEKTQYF
v_call: TRBV28; d_call: TRBD2; clone_size: NA; j_call: TRBJ2-7; cdr3_nt: TGTGCCAGCTTTAGCGGGCGGGCGGGGGACGTCTACGAGCAGTACTTC; cdr3_aa: CASFSGRAGDVYEQYF
v_call: TRBV20-1; d_call: NA; clone_size: few; j_call: TRBJ2-5; cdr3_nt: TGCAGTGCTAGACCCGAGGAGACCCAGTACTTC; cdr3_aa: CSARPEETQYF
v_call: TRBV2; d_call: TRBD1; clone_size: many; j_call: TRBJ2-4; cdr3_nt: TGTGCCAGCGACGGACAGGGGGCTTTAGCCAAAAACATTCAGTACTTC; cdr3_aa: CASDGQGALAKNIQYF
v_call: TRBV29-1; d_call: NA; clone_size: NA; j_call: TRBJ1-2; cdr3_nt: TGCAGCGCCGTGTGGGGGCTCGGCTATGGCTACACCTTC; cdr3_aa: CSAVWGLGYGYTF
v_call: TRBV2; d_call: NA; clone_size: NA; j_call: TRBJ1-2; cdr3_nt: TGTGCCAGCAGTGAAGGGGAGCACTATGGCTACACCTTC; cdr3_aa: CASSEGEHYGYTF
v_call: TRBV5-6; d_call: TRBD2; clone_size: few; j_call: TRBJ2-1; cdr3_nt: TGTGCCAGCAGCCCTACCGGGAGGCGGGGCGATGAGCAGTTCTTC; cdr3_aa: CASSPTGRRGDEQFF
v_call: TRBV12-3/TRBV12-4; d_call: NA; clone_size: many; j_call: TRBJ2-7; cdr3_nt: TGTGCCAGCTCCCTAGATCCCAGTTCCTCCTACGAGCAGTACTTC; cdr3_aa: CASSLDPSSSYEQYF
v_call: TRBV5-5; d_call: NA; clone_size: NA; j_call: TRBJ2-3; cdr3_nt: TGTGCCAGCAGCTTGAGTAGTTTCACAGATACGCAGTATTTT; cdr3_aa: CASSLSSFTDTQYF
v_call: TRBV20-1; d_call: TRBD1; clone_size: medium-sized; j_call: TRBJ2-5; cdr3_nt: TGCAGTGCGCAGACAGGGATTTCGTCAGAGACCCAGTACTTC; cdr3_aa: CSAQTGISSETQYF
v_call: TRBV5-6; d_call: NA; clone_size: many; j_call: TRBJ2-7; cdr3_nt: TGTGCCAGCAGCTTAACCGGGACATGGAGCTCCTACGAGCAGTACTTC; cdr3_aa: CASSLTGTWSSYEQYF
v_call: TRBV2; d_call: NA; clone_size: many; j_call: TRBJ1-1; cdr3_nt: TGTGCCAGCAGTGGAACGTTAAACACTGAAGCTTTCTTT; cdr3_aa: CASSGTLNTEAFF
v_call: TRBV7-6; d_call: NA; clone_size: many; j_call: TRBJ2-5; cdr3_nt: TGTGCCAGCAGCTTAGCGGGGGAGACCCAGTACTTC; cdr3_aa: CASSLAGETQYF
v_call: TRBV6-2/TRBV6-3; d_call: NA; clone_size: many; j_call: TRBJ1-1; cdr3_nt: TGTGCCAGCAGGCCTATCAGGGCGAACACTGAAGCTTTCTTT; cdr3_aa: CASRPIRANTEAFF
v_call: TRBV11-3; d_call: NA; clone_size: NA; j_call: TRBJ1-5; cdr3_nt: TGTGCCAGCAGCTTAGATCCCCAGGGCTCCGTTAGCAATCAGCCCCAGCATTTT; cdr3_aa: CASSLDPQGSVSNQPQHF
v_call: TRBV6-6; d_call: NA; clone_size: many; j_call: TRBJ1-1; cdr3_nt: TGTGCCAGCAGCCTGGGGCAGGCGAACACTGAAGCTTTCTTT; cdr3_aa: CASSLGQANTEAFF
v_call: TRBV29-1; d_call: NA; clone_size: many; j_call: TRBJ2-3; cdr3_nt: TGCAGCGTCCGGGCACCTGGCACAGATACGCAGTATTTT; cdr3_aa: CSVRAPGTDTQYF
v_call: TRBV7-3; d_call: NA; clone_size: many; j_call: TRBJ2-6; cdr3_nt: TGTGCCAGCAGCTTAAAGGGAGGCTCTGGGGCCAACGTCCTGACTTTC; cdr3_aa: CASSLKGGSGANVLTF
v_call: TRBV12-3/TRBV12-4; d_call: TRBD2; clone_size: many; j_call: TRBJ2-1; cdr3_nt: TGTGCCAGCAGGCGACTAGCGGGAGAACGTGAGCAGTTCTTC; cdr3_aa: CASRRLAGEREQFF
v_call: TRBV18; d_call: NA; clone_size: many; j_call: TRBJ2-4; cdr3_nt: TGTGCCAGCTCACCGAGACCTGAGATCAAAAACATTCAGTACTTC; cdr3_aa: CASSPRPEIKNIQYF